This note documents a single T cell receptor (beta chain) sequence. Its antigen is unidentified. The sample is drawn from a study of T cells in localized non-small cell lung cancer. Overall study results and limits: Tumor showed lower T cell clonality than uninvolved adjacent lung, where it was highest. A median approximately 57 of the top 100 tumor clones appeared in adjacent lung.

The CDR3 is 15 residues long. Looked up from germline, CDR1 is MNHGY and CDR2 is SAAAGT. The V end was cut by 6 bases, the J end by 4 bases, with 17 bases between. Some clones are missing from TCRdb's copy, which holds only in-frame ones; the method was immunoSEQ multiplex PCR. Of roughly 4,700 clones detected, about 30% appear once; the ten largest clones hold about 5.3%. This chain connects TRBV6-8 to TRBJ2-3; D is possibly TRBD1 (6 bases). The starting material was lung tumor tissue, obtained before any cancer treatment. The source is a man between 40 and 70 years old with stage II lung adenocarcinoma. CDR3 in amino acids: CASRRGQSSPDTQYF. The CDR3 nucleotides are TGTGCCAGCAGACGCGGACAGTCGAGCCCAGATACGCAGTATTTT.